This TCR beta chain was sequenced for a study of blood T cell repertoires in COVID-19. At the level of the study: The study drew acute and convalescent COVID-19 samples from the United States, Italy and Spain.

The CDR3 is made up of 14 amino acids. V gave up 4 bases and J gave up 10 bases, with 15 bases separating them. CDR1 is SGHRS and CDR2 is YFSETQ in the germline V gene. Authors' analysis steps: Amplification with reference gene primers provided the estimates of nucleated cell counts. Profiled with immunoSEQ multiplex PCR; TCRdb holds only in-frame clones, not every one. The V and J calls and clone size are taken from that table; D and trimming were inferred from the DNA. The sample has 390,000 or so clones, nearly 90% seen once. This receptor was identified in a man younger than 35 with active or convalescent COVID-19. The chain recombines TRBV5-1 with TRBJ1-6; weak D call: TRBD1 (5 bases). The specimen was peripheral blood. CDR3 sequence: CASSPTWGESPLHF. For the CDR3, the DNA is TGCGCCAGCAGCCCCACGTGGGGGGAATCACCCCTCCACTTT. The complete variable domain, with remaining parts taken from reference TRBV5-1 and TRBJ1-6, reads KAGVTQTPRYLIKTRGQQVTLSCSPISGHRSVSWYQQTPGQGLQFLFEYFSETQRNKGNFPGRFSGRQFSNSRSEMNVSTLELGDSALYLCASSPTWGESPLHFGNGTRLTVT.